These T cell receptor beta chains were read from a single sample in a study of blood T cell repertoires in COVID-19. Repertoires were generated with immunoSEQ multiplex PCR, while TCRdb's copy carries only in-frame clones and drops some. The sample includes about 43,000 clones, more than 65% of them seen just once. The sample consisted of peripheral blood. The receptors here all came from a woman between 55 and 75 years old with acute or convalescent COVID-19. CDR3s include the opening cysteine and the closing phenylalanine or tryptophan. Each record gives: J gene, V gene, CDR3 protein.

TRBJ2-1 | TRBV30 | CAWSRWGERTYNEQFF
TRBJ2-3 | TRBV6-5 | CASSSDSFGTDTQYF
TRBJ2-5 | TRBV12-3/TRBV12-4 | CASSLGSGETQYF
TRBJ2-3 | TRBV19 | CASSTGPDTQYF
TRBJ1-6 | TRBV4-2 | CASSNTQGNSPLHF
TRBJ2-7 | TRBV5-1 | CASSLVVDEQYF
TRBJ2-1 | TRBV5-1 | CASSPLVGLAGGIYNEQFF
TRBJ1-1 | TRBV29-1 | CSVALGEGQTEAFF
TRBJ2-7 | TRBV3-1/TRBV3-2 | CASSPNAYEQYF
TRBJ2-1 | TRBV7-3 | CASSLGTVNEQFF
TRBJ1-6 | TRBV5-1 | CASQRDRESPLHF
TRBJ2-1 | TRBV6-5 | CASSYSFLLVDNEQFF
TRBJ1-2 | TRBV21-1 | CASSDRIRTGVHYGYTF
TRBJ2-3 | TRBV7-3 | CASSQGWLAAEDTQYF
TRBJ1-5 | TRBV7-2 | CASSLVRDQPQHF
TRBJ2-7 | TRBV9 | CASSRDRANPSPVWGDEQYF
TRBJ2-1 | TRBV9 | CASSTRVYNEQFF
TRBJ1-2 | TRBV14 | CASSQDPGPSYGYTF